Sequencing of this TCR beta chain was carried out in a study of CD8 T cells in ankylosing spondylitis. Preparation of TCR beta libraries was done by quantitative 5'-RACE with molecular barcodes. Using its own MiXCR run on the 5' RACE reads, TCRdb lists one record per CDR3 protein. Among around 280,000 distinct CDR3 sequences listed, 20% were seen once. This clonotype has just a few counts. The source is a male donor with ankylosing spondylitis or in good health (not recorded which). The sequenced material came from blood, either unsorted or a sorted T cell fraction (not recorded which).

The CDR3 DNA follows: TGTGCCAGCACATGGAACGCGAACACCGGGGAGCTGTTTTTT. It is translated as CASTWNANTGELFF. This rearrangement joins TRBV9 to TRBJ2-2; D unresolved. The germline gives CDR1 SGDLS, CDR2 YYNGEE. The CDR3 totals 14 residues. V was shortened by 6 bases and J by 0 bases, with 9 bases between the two germline ends.